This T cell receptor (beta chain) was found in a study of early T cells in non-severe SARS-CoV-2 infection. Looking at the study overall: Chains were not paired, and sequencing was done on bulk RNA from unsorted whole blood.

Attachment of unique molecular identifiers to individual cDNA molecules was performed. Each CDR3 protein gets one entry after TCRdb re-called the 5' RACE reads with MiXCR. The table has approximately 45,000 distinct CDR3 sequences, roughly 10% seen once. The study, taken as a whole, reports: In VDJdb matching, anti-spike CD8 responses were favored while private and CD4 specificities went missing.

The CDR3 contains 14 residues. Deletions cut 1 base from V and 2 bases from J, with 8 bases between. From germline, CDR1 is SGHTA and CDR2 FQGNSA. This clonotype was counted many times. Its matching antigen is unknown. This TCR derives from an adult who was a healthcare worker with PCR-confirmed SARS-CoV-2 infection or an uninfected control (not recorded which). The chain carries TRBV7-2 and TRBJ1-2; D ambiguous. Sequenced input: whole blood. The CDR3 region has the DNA TGTGCCAGCAGCTTAGAGGCGGCAAACTATGGCTACACCTTC. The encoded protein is CASSLEAANYGYTF.